Listed below are T cell receptor beta chains from one sample, sequenced in a study of T cells in Graves' hyperthyroidism and ophthalmopathy. Each CDR3 protein is one row after TCRdb ran MiXCR on the multiplex PCR reads. The profile covers 310,000 or so distinct CDR3 sequences, with around 15% appearing a single time and around 58% taken by the ten largest. Input material: blood. The receptor set was obtained from an older woman with Graves' ophthalmopathy. Each CDR3 is given with its conserved first and last residue. A D gene is named only where the DNA matches it firmly. A row's size may be missing; if present it is once, few, many or a size class.

TRBJ1-6,.,many,TRBV20-1,CSPKGRDNSPLHF,TGCAGTCCGAAAGGACGTGATAATTCACCCCTCCACTTT
TRBJ2-5,.,few,TRBV5-1,CASSLVQEETQYF,TGCGCCAGCAGCTTGGTACAAGAAGAGACCCAGTACTTC
TRBJ2-1,TRBD2,few,TRBV5-1,CASSFIAGEVNEQFF,TGCGCCAGCAGCTTTATAGCGGGAGAGGTCAATGAGCAGTTCTTC
TRBJ2-7,TRBD2,many,TRBV20-1,CSALLGLAGDEQYF,TGCAGTGCTCTCCTGGGACTAGCGGGAGACGAGCAGTACTTC
TRBJ1-1,.,many,TRBV2,CASFDRPNTEAFF,TGTGCCAGCTTCGACAGGCCGAACACTGAAGCTTTCTTT
TRBJ1-1,TRBD1,.,TRBV9,CASSVALGTGGINAEAFF,TGTGCCAGCAGCGTAGCCCTTGGGACAGGGGGCATTAATGCTGAAGCTTTCTTT
TRBJ1-2,.,many,TRBV10-3,CAISDMKYYGYTF,TGTGCCATCAGTGATATGAAATACTATGGCTACACCTTC
TRBJ2-1,.,few,TRBV12-5,CASGLGDWVNEQFF,TGTGCTAGTGGTTTGGGAGATTGGGTCAATGAGCAGTTCTTC
TRBJ1-2,.,many,TRBV15,CATSRDTGNYGYTF,TGTGCCACCAGCAGAGACACAGGGAACTATGGCTACACCTTC
TRBJ1-5,.,few,TRBV19,CASSITGYNQPQHF,TGTGCCAGTAGTATTACAGGGTACAATCAGCCCCAGCATTTT
TRBJ2-7,TRBD1,few,TRBV5-1,CASSRGTGMYEQYF,TGCGCCAGCAGCAGGGGGACAGGGATGTACGAGCAGTACTTC
TRBJ1-1,.,many,TRBV5-6,CASSLRDGNTEAFF,TGTGCCAGCAGCTTGAGGGACGGAAACACTGAAGCTTTCTTT
TRBJ1-1,.,many,TRBV6-1,CASRDTTNTEAFF,TGTGCCAGCAGAGACACAACTAACACTGAAGCTTTCTTT
TRBJ1-2,.,many,TRBV4-1,CASIPRGLTHYGYTF,TGCGCCAGCATCCCCCGGGGGCTCACGCACTATGGCTACACCTTC
TRBJ2-7,TRBD1,.,TRBV7-2,CASSTPDRTTYEQYF,TGTGCCAGCAGCACCCCGGACAGGACGACCTACGAGCAGTACTTC
TRBJ1-1,TRBD1,.,TRBV5-6,CASGVNRGDTEAFF,TGTGCCAGCGGCGTAAACAGGGGAGACACTGAAGCTTTCTTT
TRBJ1-5,.,.,TRBV28,CASSLPGGPTPAQHF,TGTGCCAGCAGTTTACCCGGGGGGCCGACGCCGGCCCAGCATTTT
TRBJ1-2,TRBD1,.,TRBV19,CASSRTGGEWGYTF,TGTGCCAGTAGTCGGACAGGGGGCGAATGGGGCTACACCTTC
TRBJ1-1,TRBD1,many,TRBV13,CASSYRGTATEAFF,TGTGCCAGCAGCTACAGGGGAACGGCCACTGAAGCTTTCTTT
TRBJ1-1,.,many,TRBV6-1,CASIRQGRTEAFF,TGTGCCAGCATTCGCCAGGGAAGGACTGAAGCTTTCTTT
TRBJ2-1,TRBD2,many,TRBV7-2,CASSLHGASGGSGQFF,TGTGCCAGCAGCTTACACGGGGCTAGCGGGGGATCGGGGCAGTTCTTC
TRBJ1-5,TRBD1,many,TRBV28,CASSLQTGTGPNQPQHF,TGTGCCAGCAGTTTACAAACCGGGACAGGCCCAAATCAGCCCCAGCATTTT
TRBJ2-7,.,many,TRBV18,CASSPRQGGMGEQYF,TGTGCCAGCTCACCAAGGCAGGGGGGAATGGGTGAGCAGTACTTC
TRBJ1-1,.,few,TRBV5-1,CASSLEARWTEAFF,TGCGCCAGCAGCTTGGAGGCCAGGTGGACTGAAGCTTTCTTT
TRBJ1-2,.,.,TRBV29-1,CSVATGLTTGYTF,TGCAGCGTGGCGACAGGACTCACCACTGGCTACACCTTC
TRBJ2-3,.,many,TRBV6-2/TRBV6-3,CATSGVSLTGTDTQYF,TGTGCCACCTCAGGGGTATCGCTTACGGGCACAGATACGCAGTATTTT
TRBJ1-2,TRBD1,many,TRBV20-1,CSARESRQGPNYGYTF,TGCAGTGCTAGAGAGTCCCGACAGGGCCCAAACTATGGCTACACCTTC
TRBJ1-1,.,.,TRBV20-1,CSATTNRGGDTEAFF,TGCAGTGCTACAACCAATCGGGGGGGTGACACTGAAGCTTTCTTT
TRBJ2-1,.,many,TRBV24-1,CGGSPPTEQFF,TGTGGCGGGTCACCTCCGACTGAGCAGTTCTTC
TRBJ2-7,.,few,TRBV6-2/TRBV6-3,CASSYTGYEQYF,TGTGCCAGCAGTTACACAGGATACGAGCAGTACTTC
TRBJ2-7,TRBD1,many,TRBV20-1,CSARITGTGTIRSYEQYF,TGCAGTGCTAGAATCACCGGGACAGGGACTATTCGCTCCTACGAGCAGTACTTC
TRBJ1-1,.,many,TRBV5-1,CASSKDSQNTEAFF,TGCGCCAGCAGCAAAGACAGCCAGAACACTGAAGCTTTCTTT
TRBJ1-1,.,many,TRBV20-1,CSARDSARTEAFF,TGCAGTGCTAGAGATTCCGCGCGCACTGAAGCTTTCTTT
TRBJ1-5,.,many,TRBV25-1,CASSVLGVDQPQHF,TGTGCCAGCAGTGTTTTGGGGGTCGATCAGCCCCAGCATTTT
TRBJ2-3,.,.,TRBV24-1,CATSPRSNTDTQYF,TGTGCCACCTCCCCGCGTTCAAACACAGATACGCAGTATTTT
TRBJ2-7,TRBD1,many,TRBV7-9,CASSGQTGLPYEQYF,TGTGCCAGCAGCGGACAGACAGGGTTGCCCTACGAGCAGTACTTC
TRBJ2-1,.,many,TRBV12-3/TRBV12-4,CASSFRRLGGGNEQFF,TGTGCCAGCAGTTTCCGCCGGCTAGGGGGAGGGAATGAGCAGTTCTTC
TRBJ2-1,TRBD2,many,TRBV18,CASSRTSGRAGEQFF,TGTGCCAGCAGCCGGACTAGCGGGAGGGCGGGTGAGCAGTTCTTC
TRBJ2-7,.,many,TRBV2,CASIPQPVGEQYF,TGTGCCAGCATTCCGCAACCGGTGGGTGAGCAGTACTTC
TRBJ2-3,.,.,TRBV5-1,CASSFQLGRTDTQYF,TGCGCCAGCAGCTTCCAGTTGGGCCGCACAGATACGCAGTATTTT
TRBJ2-7,.,.,TRBV6-5,CASSYPPYEQYF,TGTGCCAGCAGTTACCCTCCCTACGAGCAGTACTTC
TRBJ2-3,TRBD2,.,TRBV7-3,CPSSLLAGTDTQYF,TGTCCCAGCAGCCTACTAGCGGGAACAGATACGCAGTATTTT